These 26 T cell receptor beta chains originate from one sample sequenced in a study of T-cell reconstitution after alpha-beta-depleted transplantation in children (TCRdb year 2016). Library method: PCR. Sequencing took place on an Illumina HiSeq 2500. TCR libraries were prepared with molecular barcoding, using unique molecular identifiers to normalize TCRbeta repertoire quantification. TCRdb applied fastp at Q25 and MiXCR to the public reads, then kept only in-frame beta chains. All rows with the same CDR3 protein become a single entry with the most common DNA and genes. The sample contains approximately 490,000 distinct CDR3 sequences, over 9.5% of them found a single time. Just over 2% of the sample is taken by the ten largest. This sample's treatment or condition label indicates: allogeneic hematopoietic cell transplantation with graft depleted of TCRalphabeta T cells and CD19 B cells. Sequenced here: PBMCs, sampled before TCRalphabeta/CD19-depleted stem cell transplant. Receptors originate from a child aged 2 to 15 with inherited bone marrow failure, due to receive a stem cell transplant.

This clonotype has ten or more counts. The J gene is TRBJ2-7, the V gene TRBV10-2; TRBD1 might be the D (7 bases). V gave up 10 bases and J gave up 0 bases, with 16 bases separating them. From germline, CDR1 is WSHSY and CDR2 SAAADI. The CDR3 consists of 14 residues. CDR3 DNA sequence: TGCGCCACCAGGGGGGCTCGAAGCTCCTACGAGCAGTACTTC. It codes for CATRGARSSYEQYF.

This clonotype was seen ten or more times. This chain uses TRBV27 with TRBJ2-1; the match to TRBD2 covers 13 bases. Germline CDR1 reads MNHEY; CDR2 reads SMNVEV (reference sequence). J gave up 0 bases and V 6 bases, and 11 bases lay outside the gene matches. This CDR3 is built from 19 residues. The CDR3 nucleotides are TGTGCCAGCAGAACTAGCGGGAGGGCCGGTCGTAGCTCCTACAATGAGCAGTTCTTC. As protein: CASRTSGRAGRSSYNEQFF.

This clonotype was counted many times. The genes are TRBV24-1 and TRBJ1-5, with D hard to call. The CDR3 is 16 amino acids. Trimming cost V 2 bases and J 5 bases, with 15 bases left between them. CDR1 KGHDR and CDR2 SFDVKD come from the germline V gene. CDR3 residues: CATSDSDGDGYQPQHF. In DNA, the CDR3 is TGTGCCACCAGTGATTCTGACGGAGACGGATATCAGCCCCAGCATTTT.

This clonotype was seen ten or more times. This rearrangement joins TRBV5-1 to TRBJ2-7; possible D gene TRBD1, 6 bases. The germline V gene has CDR1 SGHRS and CDR2 YFSETQ. There are 16 residues in the CDR3. V lost 4 bases to trimming and J lost 7 bases, with 24 bases between them. The DNA of the CDR3 is TGCGCCAGCAGCCCCACCCCCAGGGGCCAAATAGCGGAGCAGTACTTC. It translates to CASSPTPRGQIAEQYF. Variable domain in full (rest from reference TRBV5-1 and TRBJ2-7): KAGVTQTPRYLIKTRGQQVTLSCSPISGHRSVSWYQQTPGQGLQFLFEYFSETQRNKGNFPGRFSGRQFSNSRSEMNVSTLELGDSALYLCASSPTPRGQIAEQYFGPGTRLTVT.

This chain joins TRBV12-3 or TRBV12-4 and TRBJ2-1; 9 positions agree with TRBD1. This CDR3 region has 15 residues. Losses at the gene ends were 5 bases for V and 9 bases for J; bases not matched to a gene: 11. The CDR3 DNA reads as TGTGCCAGCAGTATCCGGGACAGGGTGCTAGGTGAGCAGTTCTTC. Protein: CASSIRDRVLGEQFF.

This clonotype has a count of ten or more. This chain links TRBV23-1 with TRBJ2-5; no clear D. TRBV23-1 is an ORF; its function is uncertain. The CDR3 is 17 amino acids. The ends were cut back, 4 bases at V and 4 bases at J, with 22 bases in the middle. The CDR3 is CASSLLGPLRARETQYF. As DNA, the CDR3 is TGCGCCAGCAGTCTTTTGGGTCCCTTGCGAGCGCGAGAGACCCAGTACTTC.

V and J are TRBV5-6 and TRBJ2-7; TRBD2 aligns across 13 bases. Per germline, CDR1 SGHDT and CDR2 YYEEEE. With V trimmed by 0 bases and J by 2 bases, 17 bases remained unmatched. This CDR3 spans 21 amino acids. In nucleotides, the CDR3 is TGTGCCAGCAGCTTGGGGACGACTAGGGGACTAGCGGGACTTGGGCCCTACGAGCAGTACTTC. Residues: CASSLGTTRGLAGLGPYEQYF.

This clonotype was observed at least ten times. The chain combines TRBV20-1 with TRBJ2-1, with D maybe TRBD2 (5 bases). Germline V lookup: CDR1 DFQATT, CDR2 SNEGSKA (reference sequence). This CDR3 comprises 10 residues. The CDR3 nucleotides are TGCAGCTCCGAGAGGGATGAGCAGTTCTTC. Residues: CSSERDEQFF.

This clonotype was detected ten times or more. V and J are TRBV4-3 and TRBJ2-1; 10 bases line up with TRBD2. Trimming cost V 1 base and J 3 bases; bases outside gene matches: 0. Per the germline V gene, CDR1 is LGHNA and CDR2 is YSLEER. There are 15 residues in the CDR3. The CDR3 loop is CASSQGLAGYNEQFF. The CDR3, as DNA: TGCGCCAGCAGCCAAGGACTAGCGGGCTACAATGAGCAGTTCTTC.

The chain couples TRBV29-1 to TRBJ1-1; tentative D call: TRBD1 (6 bases). Deletions cut 6 bases from V and 4 bases from J, with 12 bases between. CDR3 size: 12 residues. Germline values: CDR1 SQVTM, CDR2 ANQGSEA. CDR3 sequence reads: CSVEQGSTEAFF. The CDR3, as DNA: TGCAGCGTAGAACAGGGAAGCACTGAAGCTTTCTTT.

At least ten counts were recorded for this clonotype. The chain links TRBV11-2 to TRBJ2-2; D may be TRBD1 (5 bases). Per the germline V gene, CDR1 is SGHAT and CDR2 is FQNNGV. The CDR3 sequence is 14 residues long. Trimming pared 6 bases from V and 3 bases from J, leaving 11 bases between. The CDR3 here is CASSGLGDTGELFF. The CDR3 DNA is TGTGCCAGCAGTGGGCTAGGGGACACCGGGGAGCTGTTTTTT.

Many counts were recorded for this clonotype. The chain uses TRBV27 and TRBJ1-2, with D hard to call. This CDR3 comprises 14 residues. Germline assignment: CDR1 MNHEY and CDR2 SMNVEV (reference sequence). V shed 0 bases and J shed 8 bases, with 13 bases lying between them. In nucleotides, the CDR3 is TGTGCCAGCAGTTTATCGGCCCATCATATCGGCTACACCTTC. This translates into CASSLSAHHIGYTF.

This clonotype was counted ten times or more. The CDR3: CASSLLAGAFSEQYF. The CDR3 bases are TGTGCCAGCAGCCTACTAGCGGGAGCGTTCTCCGAGCAGTACTTC. V usage is TRBV27 and J usage is TRBJ2-7, with TRBD2 matching 11 bases. This CDR3 is built from 15 residues. Per the germline V gene, CDR1 is MNHEY and CDR2 is SMNVEV (reference sequence). The ends lost 6 bases at V and 6 bases at J; junction bases unmatched: 10.

The V call is TRBV4-1, the J call TRBJ2-7; a weak D match, TRBD2 (11 bases). The V gene lost 5 bases and the J gene lost 6 bases, with 32 bases spanning the gap. The germline V gene encodes CDR1 MGHRA and CDR2 YSYEKL. The CDR3 is made up of 19 amino acids. CDR3 loop: CASSARGGTGVGTSGEQYF. DNA of the CDR3: TGCGCCAGCAGCGCACGGGGAGGGACAGGGGTCGGGACTAGCGGCGAGCAGTACTTC.

This chain uses TRBV19 with TRBJ2-3, with 11 bases aligning to TRBD2. Germline lookup yields CDR1 LNHDA and CDR2 SQIVND (reference sequence). The junction had 6 bases not matched to a gene; V was cut back by 10 bases and J by 6 bases. The CDR3 runs to 13 residues. Here the CDR3 reads CATQLAGADTQYF. CDR3 coding DNA: TGTGCCACCCAACTAGCGGGAGCCGATACGCAGTATTTT.

The gene calls are TRBV4-2 and TRBJ2-7, with 9 nucleotides matching TRBD1. Per germline, CDR1 LGHNA and CDR2 YNFKEQ. CDR3 size: 16 residues. V gave up 0 bases and J gave up 4 bases; unmatched junction bases: 7. In nucleotides, the CDR3 is TGTGCCAGCAGCCAAGAGGACAGGGGAGCGTGGTACGAGCAGTACTTC. Translating it yields CASSQEDRGAWYEQYF.

Ten or more counts support this clonotype. V usage is TRBV5-1 and J usage is TRBJ1-5; D uncertain. Germline lookup yields CDR1 SGHRS and CDR2 YFSETQ. The CDR3 consists of 16 residues. Trimming stripped 0 bases from V and 2 bases from J, with 12 bases between. CDR3 protein: CASSLGYTAGNQPQHF. The CDR3 DNA reads as TGCGCCAGCAGCTTGGGCTACACGGCGGGCAATCAGCCCCAGCATTTT.

The sample holds many counts of this clonotype. The V call is TRBV6-5, the J call TRBJ2-3; possible D gene TRBD2, 5 bases. V was trimmed by 2 bases and J by 4 bases, leaving 13 bases between them. CDR1 is MNHEY, CDR2 SVGAGI, per germline. This CDR3 is built from 15 residues. This CDR3 is CASSYPGGSADTQYF. The CDR3 nucleotides are TGTGCCAGCAGTTACCCAGGAGGAAGCGCAGATACGCAGTATTTT.

This clonotype came up many times. This rearrangement joins TRBV5-5 to TRBJ2-2; TRBD1 aligns across 8 bases. Trimming at V came to 5 bases and at J to 2 bases, leaving 2 bases not matched to a gene. Germline CDR1 SGHKS, CDR2 YYEKEE (reference sequence). CDR3 length: 14 amino acids. Here the CDR3 DNA reads TGTGCCAGCAGGGACAGGGAAAACACCGGGGAGCTGTTTTTT. The encoded protein is CASRDRENTGELFF. Based on the CDR3 plus reference TRBV5-5 and TRBJ2-2, the full variable domain is DAGVTQSPTHLIKTRGQQVTLRCSPISGHKSVSWYQQVLGQGPQFIFQYYEKEERGRGNFPDRFSARQFPNYSSELNVNALLLGDSALYLCASRDRENTGELFFGEGSRLTVL.

In its sample, this clonotype was seen many times. This chain uses TRBV19 with TRBJ2-2; a weak D match, TRBD2 (6 bases). There are 16 residues in the CDR3. Trimming cost V 5 bases and J 0 bases, with 13 bases left between them. Germline V lookup: CDR1 LNHDA, CDR2 SQIVND (reference sequence). CDR3 bases: TGTGCCAGTAGTGGAGGGGCCGCGTCGAACACCGGGGAGCTGTTTTTT. Protein sequence: CASSGGAASNTGELFF. Full variable domain (missing parts from reference TRBV19 and TRBJ2-2): DGGITQSPKYLFRKEGQNVTLSCEQNLNHDAMYWYRQDPGQGLRLIYYSQIVNDFQKGDIAEGYSVSREKKESFPLTVTSAQKNPTAFYLCASSGGAASNTGELFFGEGSRLTVL.

At least ten counts were recorded for this clonotype. The chain combines TRBV7-9 with TRBJ2-5, with 7 bases that match TRBD1. This CDR3 is built from 15 residues. CDR1 is SEHNR, CDR2 FQNEAQ, per germline (reference sequence). The junction had 8 bases not matched to a gene; V was cut back by 5 bases and J by 2 bases. The CDR3 loop reads CASSPPRDSQETQYF. CDR3 bases: TGTGCCAGCAGCCCTCCCCGGGACAGTCAAGAGACCCAGTACTTC.

This clonotype was found many times. The CDR3 DNA follows: TGTGCCAGCAGTCTTCTGGATGAGCAGTTCTTC. It yields the protein CASSLLDEQFF. This chain uses TRBV12-3 or TRBV12-4 with TRBJ2-1; D is unresolved. The V end lost 5 bases, the J end lost 8 bases, and 7 bases lay between the germline ends. This CDR3 is built from 11 residues.

The chain recombines TRBV19 with TRBJ2-6; D tentatively fits TRBD1 or TRBD2 (5 bases each). CDR1 is LNHDA, CDR2 SQIVND, per germline (reference sequence). The CDR3 is made up of 21 amino acids. Deletions cut 7 bases from V and 2 bases from J, with 30 bases between. The CDR3 is CASTLFHPRDPLWTGANVLTF. CDR3 DNA sequence: TGTGCCAGTACTTTGTTCCACCCCCGGGACCCCCTATGGACTGGGGCCAACGTCCTGACTTTC.

V gene TRBV11-1 combines with J gene TRBJ2-3; possibly TRBD1 or TRBD2 for D (5 bases each). Per the germline V gene, CDR1 is SGHAT and CDR2 is FQDESV (reference sequence). The CDR3 runs to 15 residues. V dropped 3 bases and J dropped 3 bases, with 13 bases sitting between them. The CDR3 reads CASSFLGTGTDTQYF. DNA for the CDR3: TGTGCCAGCAGCTTTCTGGGGACGGGAACAGATACGCAGTATTTT.

In this sample, this clonotype turned up many times. The chain couples TRBV18 to TRBJ2-7, with 10 bases matching TRBD1. The CDR3 spans 13 residues. The junction had 2 bases not matched to a gene; V was cut back by 3 bases and J by 6 bases. Germline values: CDR1 KGHSH, CDR2 LQKENI. Here the CDR3 reads CASSPRTGGEQYF. CDR3 sequence (DNA): TGTGCCAGCTCACCGCGGACAGGGGGCGAGCAGTACTTC. The variable domain in full, completed from reference TRBV18 and TRBJ2-7, reads NAGVMQNPRHLVRRRGQEARLRCSPMKGHSHVYWYRQLPEEGLKFMVYLQKENIIDESGMPKERFSAEFPKEGPSILRIQQVVRGDSAAYFCASSPRTGGEQYFGPGTRLTVT.

The table lists this clonotype with many counts. The chain uses TRBV15 and TRBJ2-5; unclear D gene. The V end was cut by 0 bases, the J end by 7 bases, with 9 bases between. The length of the CDR3 is 13 residues. In germline, CDR1 is LNHNV, CDR2 YYDKDF (reference sequence). CDR3 DNA: TGTGCCACCAGCAGAGACAACGTCGGGACCCAGTACTTC. Its protein product is CATSRDNVGTQYF.